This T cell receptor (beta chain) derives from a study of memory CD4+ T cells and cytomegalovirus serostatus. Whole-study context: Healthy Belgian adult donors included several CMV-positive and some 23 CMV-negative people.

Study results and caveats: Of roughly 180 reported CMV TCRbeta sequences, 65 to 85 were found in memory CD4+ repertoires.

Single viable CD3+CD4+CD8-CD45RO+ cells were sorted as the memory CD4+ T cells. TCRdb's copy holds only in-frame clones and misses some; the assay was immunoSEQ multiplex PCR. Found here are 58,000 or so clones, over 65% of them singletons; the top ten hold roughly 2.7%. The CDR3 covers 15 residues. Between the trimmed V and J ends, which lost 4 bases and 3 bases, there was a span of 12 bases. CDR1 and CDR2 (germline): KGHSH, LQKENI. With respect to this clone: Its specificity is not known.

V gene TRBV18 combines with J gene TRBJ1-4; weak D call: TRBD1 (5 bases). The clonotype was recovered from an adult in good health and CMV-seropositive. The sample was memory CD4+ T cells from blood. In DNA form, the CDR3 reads TGTGCCAGCTCACTCTCCGGGACGCCTAATGAAAAACTGTTTTTT. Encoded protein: CASSLSGTPNEKLFF.